What follows describes a single T cell receptor beta chain. These data are taken from a study of blood T cell repertoires in COVID-19. V dropped 0 bases and J dropped 2 bases, with 8 bases sitting between them. This CDR3 has 13 residues. The germline CDR1 and CDR2 sequences are GTSNPN and SVGIG (reference sequence). This table comes from immunoSEQ multiplex PCR, and its TCRdb copy is limited to in-frame clones, with some not included. The sample has 71,000 or so clones, around 83% seen once. The receptor comes from a man in his 70s with acute or convalescent COVID-19. The sample was peripheral blood. The genes are TRBV30 and TRBJ2-7; possibly TRBD1 for D (5 bases). The chain's CDR3 is CAWSVQGTYEQYF. The CDR3 DNA follows: TGTGCCTGGAGTGTCCAGGGAACCTACGAGCAGTACTTC.